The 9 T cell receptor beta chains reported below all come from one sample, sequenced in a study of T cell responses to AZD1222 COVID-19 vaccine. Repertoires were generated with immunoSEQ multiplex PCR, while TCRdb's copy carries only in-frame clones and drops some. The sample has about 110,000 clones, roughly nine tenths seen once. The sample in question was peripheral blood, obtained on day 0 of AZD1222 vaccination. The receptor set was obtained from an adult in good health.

CDR3 sequence (DNA): TGCAGTGCTAGTGTTGAGTATGAGCAGTTCTTC. This sequence encodes CSASVEYEQFF. The chain combines TRBV20-1 with TRBJ2-1; D not certain. With 3 bases removed from V and 8 bases from J, the gap between germline ends came to 8 bases. Looked up from germline, CDR1 is DFQATT and CDR2 is SNEGSKA (reference sequence). This CDR3 is built from 11 residues.

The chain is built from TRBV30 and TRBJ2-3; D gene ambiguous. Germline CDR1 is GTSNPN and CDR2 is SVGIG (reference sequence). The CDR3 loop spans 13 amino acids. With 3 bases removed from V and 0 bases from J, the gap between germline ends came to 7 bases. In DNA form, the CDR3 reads TGTGCCTGGAGAAAAAAGAGCACAGATACGCAGTATTTT. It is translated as CAWRKKSTDTQYF.

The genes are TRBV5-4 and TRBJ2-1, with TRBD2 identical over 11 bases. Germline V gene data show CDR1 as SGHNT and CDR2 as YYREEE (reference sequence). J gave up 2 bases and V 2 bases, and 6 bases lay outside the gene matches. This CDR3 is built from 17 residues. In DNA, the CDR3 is TGTGCCAGCAGCTTACTAGCGGGAGCCGCGGCCTACAATGAGCAGTTCTTC. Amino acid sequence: CASSLLAGAAAYNEQFF.

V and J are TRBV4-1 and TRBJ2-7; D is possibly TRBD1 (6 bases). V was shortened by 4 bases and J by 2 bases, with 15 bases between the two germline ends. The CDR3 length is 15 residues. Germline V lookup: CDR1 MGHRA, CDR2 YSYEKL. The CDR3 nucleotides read TGCGCCAGCAGCCTCCGGGACACGTTAACCTACGAGCAGTACTTC. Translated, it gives CASSLRDTLTYEQYF.

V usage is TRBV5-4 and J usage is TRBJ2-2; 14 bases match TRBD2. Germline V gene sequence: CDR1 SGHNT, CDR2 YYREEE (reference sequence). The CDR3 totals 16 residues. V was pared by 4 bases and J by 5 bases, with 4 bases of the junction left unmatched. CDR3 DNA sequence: TGTGCCAGCAGCGACGGGACTAGCGGGGGAACCGGGGAGCTGTTTTTT. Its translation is CASSDGTSGGTGELFF.

CDR3 amino acids: CASRRGGQETQYF. CDR3 sequence (DNA): TGTGCCAGCAGGCGGGGGGGACAAGAGACCCAGTACTTC. This chain links TRBV3-1 (or the pseudogene TRBV3-2) with TRBJ2-5; 9 bases agree with TRBD2. The junction had 1 base not matched to a gene; V was cut back by 6 bases and J by 2 bases. Germline-derived CDR1 and CDR2 are LGHDT and YNNKEL (reference sequence). There are 13 residues in the CDR3.

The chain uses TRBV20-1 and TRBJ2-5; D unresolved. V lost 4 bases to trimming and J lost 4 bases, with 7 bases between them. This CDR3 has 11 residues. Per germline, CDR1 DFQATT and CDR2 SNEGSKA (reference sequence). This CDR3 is CSAILRETQYF. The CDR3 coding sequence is TGCAGTGCTATTCTACGAGAGACCCAGTACTTC.

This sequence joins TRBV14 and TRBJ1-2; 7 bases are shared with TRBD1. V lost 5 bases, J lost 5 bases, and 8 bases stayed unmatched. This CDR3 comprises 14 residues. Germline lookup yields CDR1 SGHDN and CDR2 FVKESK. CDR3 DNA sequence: TGTGCCAGCAGCGGGGAGACAGGGTCGTATGGCTACACCTTC. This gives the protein CASSGETGSYGYTF.

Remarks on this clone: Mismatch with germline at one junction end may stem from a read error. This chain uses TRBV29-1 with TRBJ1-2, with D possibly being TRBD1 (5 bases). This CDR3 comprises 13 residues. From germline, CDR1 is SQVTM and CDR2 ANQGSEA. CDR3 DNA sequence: TGCAGCGTGGCGGTCAGGGAGGGCTATCGCTACACCTTC. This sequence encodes CSVAVREGYRYTF.